The present T cell receptor beta chain was sequenced within a study of blood T cells in healthy people across ages. On this clonotype itself: Its specificity is not known.

The second PCR ran about 6 to 12 cycles with a sample-barcoded 5' primer and J-beta primers. Every cDNA molecule bore a tag from a template-switch adaptor containing 12 random nucleotides. Per sample, CDR3-containing paired-end reads numbered at least 3 million. TCRdb reanalysed the 5' RACE reads using MiXCR and keeps one entry per CDR3 protein. The sample comprises about 930,000 distinct CDR3 sequences, 25% to 35% of which are singletons, and 10% rests with the top ten. The CDR3 runs 13 residues. Germline CDR1 reads MDHEN; CDR2 reads SYDVKM. The ends were cut back, 3 bases at V and 8 bases at J, with 13 bases in the middle. The study's findings and limits: Because sorting was not performed, PBMCs prevented conclusive naive versus antigen-experienced comparison.

The same data also contributed to another study, on T cells of mothers and their children. This second study says: Detection of persistent microchimeric T cell clones did not occur.

The chain recombines TRBV28 with TRBJ1-2; D gene unclear. Sequencing input: blood. The origin of this receptor is a woman aged 40 to 55 in good health. This CDR3 reads CASSLKESIGYTF. The CDR3 bases are TGTGCCAGCAGTTTGAAGGAATCCATCGGCTACACCTTC.